The present T cell receptor beta chain was sequenced within a study of cytomegalovirus exposure and HLA in healthy donors. This CDR3 is built from 12 residues. The V end was cut by 1 base, the J end by 5 bases, with 4 bases between. The germline V gene has CDR1 LGHNA and CDR2 YNFKEQ. The study ran its PCR with 60 Vbeta and 13 Jbeta primers. In the study's own analysis: Later, an analysis found about 80 million unique TCR beta chains, and approximately 10 million of these were shared. Data came from immunoSEQ multiplex PCR; TCRdb stores just in-frame clones and leaves some out. V and J calls and clone size come straight from that table; D and trimming were deduced from the DNA. This sample yields over 50,000 clones, of which about four fifths are seen a single time; over 1.5% belongs to the top ten. General observations from the study: A classifier reportedly called cytomegalovirus status with high sensitivity and specificity. In a later analysis, at a false discovery rate of 0.05, approximately 16,000 TCR beta sequences matched HLA alleles.

About this clone: Its antigen is not identified.

The receptor comes from a man in his forties in good health and CMV-seronegative. The V and J genes are TRBV4-2 and TRBJ2-3; D call uncertain. The specimen sequenced was PBMCs. CDR3 sequence: CASSQVGDTQYF. In nucleotides, the CDR3 is TGTGCCAGCAGCCAAGTCGGAGATACGCAGTATTTT.